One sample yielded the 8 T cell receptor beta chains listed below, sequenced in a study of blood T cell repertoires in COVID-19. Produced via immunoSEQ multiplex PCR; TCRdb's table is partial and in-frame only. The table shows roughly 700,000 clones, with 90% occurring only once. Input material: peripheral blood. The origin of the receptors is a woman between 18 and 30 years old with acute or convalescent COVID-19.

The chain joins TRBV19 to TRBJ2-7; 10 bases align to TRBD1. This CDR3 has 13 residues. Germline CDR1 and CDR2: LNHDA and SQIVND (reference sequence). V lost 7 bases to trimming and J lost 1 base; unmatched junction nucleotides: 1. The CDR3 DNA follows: TGTGCCAGTAAGGGACAGGGGTCCTACGAGCAGTACTTC. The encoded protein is CASKGQGSYEQYF.

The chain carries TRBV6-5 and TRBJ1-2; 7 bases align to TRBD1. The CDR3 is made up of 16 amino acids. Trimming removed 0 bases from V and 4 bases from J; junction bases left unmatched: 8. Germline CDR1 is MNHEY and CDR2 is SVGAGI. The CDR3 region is CASSYSAGRQGYGYTF. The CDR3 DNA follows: TGTGCCAGCAGTTACTCGGCGGGTAGACAGGGCTATGGCTACACCTTC.

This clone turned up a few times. The DNA for the CDR3 is TGTGCCAGCAGTTCGGTAGACAGCGAAGGCTACACCTTC. Translating it yields CASSSVDSEGYTF. The chain uses TRBV6-5 and TRBJ1-2; tentatively, D is TRBD1 (5 bases). V dropped 4 bases and J dropped 8 bases, with 14 bases sitting between them. CDR1 and CDR2 (germline): MNHEY, SVGAGI. This CDR3 region has 13 residues.

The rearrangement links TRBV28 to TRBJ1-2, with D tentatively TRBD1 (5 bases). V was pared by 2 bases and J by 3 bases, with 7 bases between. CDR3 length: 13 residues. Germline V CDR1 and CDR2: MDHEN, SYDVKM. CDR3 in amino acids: CASSLQGYYGYTF. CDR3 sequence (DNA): TGTGCCAGCAGTTTACAGGGTTACTATGGCTACACCTTC.

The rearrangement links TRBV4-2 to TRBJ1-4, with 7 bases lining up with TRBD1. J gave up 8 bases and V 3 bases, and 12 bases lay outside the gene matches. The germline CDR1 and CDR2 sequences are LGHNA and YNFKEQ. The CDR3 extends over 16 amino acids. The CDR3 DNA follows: TGTGCCAGCAGCCACCCCCAGGGGGACGTTGTCGAAAAACTGTTTTTT. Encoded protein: CASSHPQGDVVEKLFF.

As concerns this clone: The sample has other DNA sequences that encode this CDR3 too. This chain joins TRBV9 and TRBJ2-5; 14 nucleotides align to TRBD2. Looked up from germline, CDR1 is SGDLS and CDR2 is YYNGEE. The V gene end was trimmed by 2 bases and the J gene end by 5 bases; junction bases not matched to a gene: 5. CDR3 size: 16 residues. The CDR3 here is CASSVGLAGGRETQYF. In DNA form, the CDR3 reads TGTGCCAGCAGCGTCGGACTAGCGGGGGGCCGGGAGACCCAGTACTTC.

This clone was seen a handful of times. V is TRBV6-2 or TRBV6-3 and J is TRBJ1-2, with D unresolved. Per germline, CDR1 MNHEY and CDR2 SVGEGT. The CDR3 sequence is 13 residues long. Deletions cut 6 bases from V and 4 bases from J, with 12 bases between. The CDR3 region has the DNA TGTGCCAGCAGCCCCCCGACAAGCTATGGCTACACCTTC. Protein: CASSPPTSYGYTF.

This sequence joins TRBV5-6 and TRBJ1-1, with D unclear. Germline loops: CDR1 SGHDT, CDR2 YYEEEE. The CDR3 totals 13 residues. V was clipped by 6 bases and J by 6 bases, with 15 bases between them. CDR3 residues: CASNKLRRAEAFF. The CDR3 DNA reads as TGTGCCAGCAACAAACTCAGGAGGGCTGAAGCTTTCTTT. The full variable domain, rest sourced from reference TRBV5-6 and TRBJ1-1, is DAGVTQSPTHLIKTRGQQVTLRCSPKSGHDTVSWYQQALGQGPQFIFQYYEEEERQRGNFPDRFSGHQFPNYSSELNVNALLLGDSALYLCASNKLRRAEAFFGQGTRLTVV.